A single sample is the source of the 29 T cell receptor beta chains below, sequenced in a study of blood T cells in healthy people across ages. The authors ran a second PCR of about 7 to 11 cycles using a sample-barcoded 5' primer and a J-beta primer mix. TCRdb processed the 5' RACE reads anew with MiXCR; each CDR3 protein has one entry. The sample includes hundreds of thousands of distinct CDR3 sequences, around 48% of them seen just once. The sequenced material came from blood. The receptors derive from a woman in her sixties in good health.

This sequence joins TRBV6-2 or TRBV6-3 and TRBJ2-3, with TRBD2 identical over 11 bases. Germline-derived CDR1 and CDR2 are MNHEY and SVGEGT. J gave up 0 bases and V 6 bases, and 5 bases lay outside the gene matches. CDR3 length: 16 residues. CDR3 coding DNA: TGTGCCAGCAGCATTAGCGGGAGGGCTAGCACAGATACGCAGTATTTT. This encodes CASSISGRASTDTQYF.

For this clonotype: One end of the junction fails to match germline, which may point to a read error. The V gene is TRBV7-2, the J gene TRBJ2-4, with D perhaps matching TRBD1 or TRBD2 (5 bases each). The CDR3 runs to 14 residues. Germline assignment: CDR1 SGHTA and CDR2 FQGNSA. The CDR3: CASSLGETVEIRYF. DNA for the CDR3: TGTGCCAGCAGCTTGGGGGAGACCGTCGAAATTCGGTACTTC.

This clonotype came up a few times. The J gene is TRBJ2-5, the V gene TRBV24-1, with D possibly being TRBD1 (7 bases). This CDR3 is built from 13 residues. Trimming shortened V by 9 bases and J by 5 bases, and 15 bases separated the two germline ends. CDR1 is KGHDR, CDR2 SFDVKD, per germline. CDR3 amino acids: CATGVPGGETQYF. The CDR3 bases are TGTGCCACCGGCGTTCCAGGGGGGGAGACCCAGTACTTC.

The chain is built from TRBV28 and TRBJ2-3, with D maybe TRBD1 (5 bases). Trimming stripped 5 bases from V and 1 base from J, with 13 bases between. CDR1 MDHEN and CDR2 SYDVKM come from the germline V gene. The CDR3 runs 15 residues. The CDR3 DNA is TGTGCCAGCAGTCCCGCAGGGTCACGCACAGATACGCAGTATTTT. Translating it yields CASSPAGSRTDTQYF. Supplemented by reference TRBV28 and TRBJ2-3, the full variable domain reads DVKVTQSSRYLVKRTGEKVFLECVQDMDHENMFWYRQDPGLGLRLIYFSYDVKMKEKGDIPEGYSVSREKKERFSLILESASTNQTSMYLCASSPAGSRTDTQYFGPGTRLTVL.

This chain joins TRBV4-2 and TRBJ2-2; D gene uncertain. The V gene lost 4 bases and the J gene lost 4 bases, with 13 bases spanning the gap. CDR3 length equals 15 residues. The germline V gene has CDR1 LGHNA and CDR2 YNFKEQ. The CDR3, as DNA: TGTGCCAGCAGCCCAAAGCGTCGGGTCACCGGGGAGCTGTTTTTT. This translates into CASSPKRRVTGELFF.

The V and J genes are TRBV27 and TRBJ2-7, with D possibly being TRBD1 or TRBD2 (5 bases each). The germline V gene has CDR1 MNHEY and CDR2 SMNVEV (reference sequence). The germline V and J ends were trimmed by 3 bases and 0 bases, with 15 bases remaining between them. This CDR3 contains 16 residues. This CDR3 is CASSFGTGRSSYEQYF. As DNA, the CDR3 is TGTGCCAGCAGTTTCGGGACCGGACGGAGCTCCTACGAGCAGTACTTC.

The chain has TRBV7-2 and TRBJ2-6; no clear D. The length of the CDR3 is 18 residues. Germline V lookup: CDR1 SGHTA, CDR2 FQGNSA. V gave up 1 base and J gave up 1 base, with 14 bases separating them. The CDR3 nucleotides are TGTGCCAGCAGCTTAGTTGGAGTCTCAGGATCTGGGGCCAACGTCCTGACTTTC. It codes for CASSLVGVSGSGANVLTF.

This clonotype was found a few times. The chain has TRBV7-2 and TRBJ1-2; no firm D call. Trimming took off 5 bases at V and 4 bases at J, with 11 bases between the two ends. The CDR3 length is 13 residues. Germline CDR1 SGHTA, CDR2 FQGNSA. The CDR3 reads CASSSTAIYGYTF. In DNA, the CDR3 is TGTGCCAGCAGCAGTACAGCCATCTATGGCTACACCTTC.

This chain uses TRBV7-2 with TRBJ2-5; D not resolved. Germline V gene data show CDR1 as SGHTA and CDR2 as FQGNSA. The CDR3 has 14 residues. V lost 2 bases, J lost 1 base, and 8 bases lay in between. The CDR3, as DNA: TGTGCCAGCAGCTTAAGTATAACCCAAGAGACCCAGTACTTC. This codes for CASSLSITQETQYF. Full variable domain (missing parts from reference TRBV7-2 and TRBJ2-5): GAGVSQSPSNKVTEKGKDVELRCDPISGHTALYWYRQSLGQGLEFLIYFQGNSAPDKSGLPSDRFSAERTGGSVSTLTIQRTQQEDSAVYLCASSLSITQETQYFGPGTRLLVL.

The gene calls are TRBV2 and TRBJ1-1; no definite D call. Germline V gene lookup returns CDR1 SNHLY and CDR2 FYNNEI. The CDR3 is 14 residues long. V was pared by 6 bases and J by 4 bases, with 15 bases between. CDR3 region: CASRPWVGLTEAFF. In nucleotides, the CDR3 is TGTGCCAGCAGGCCCTGGGTGGGCCTCACTGAAGCTTTCTTT.

This clonotype came up a few times. The CDR3 region is CASSSGQGKGANEQFF. The CDR3 nucleotides read TGTGCCAGCAGTTCCGGACAGGGGAAGGGGGCAAATGAGCAGTTCTTC. The gene calls are TRBV6-5 and TRBJ2-1, with 9 bases fitting TRBD1. Germline loops: CDR1 MNHEY, CDR2 SVGAGI. Trimming removed 4 bases from V and 7 bases from J; junction bases left unmatched: 11. The CDR3 contains 16 residues.

This clonotype was seen repeatedly, ten times or more. This sequence joins TRBV20-1 and TRBJ2-3; 10 bases agree with TRBD2. V was clipped by 3 bases and J by 7 bases; unmatched bases: 28. This CDR3 is 21 amino acids long. CDR1 is DFQATT, CDR2 SNEGSKA, per germline (reference sequence). The CDR3 region is CSARSTSGGISSSGRWYTQYF. CDR3 nucleotides: TGCAGTGCTAGGTCGACCTCAGGGGGCATTTCGTCTAGCGGGAGATGGTATACGCAGTATTTT.

The V and J genes are TRBV7-2 and TRBJ2-3, with TRBD2 as a possible D gene (5 bases). CDR1 is SGHTA and CDR2 is FQGNSA in the germline V gene. This CDR3 is 15 amino acids long. V dropped 1 base and J dropped 1 base, with 9 bases sitting between them. CDR3 loop: CASSLDPAGTDTQYF. The DNA of the CDR3 is TGTGCCAGCAGCTTAGACCCAGCGGGCACAGATACGCAGTATTTT.

This clonotype was observed a few times. This chain uses TRBV28 with TRBJ2-7, with D maybe TRBD1 (6 bases). This CDR3 has 14 amino acids. Germline lookup yields CDR1 MDHEN and CDR2 SYDVKM. V was pared by 7 bases and J by 2 bases, with 15 bases between. DNA of the CDR3: TGTGCCAGCACCTCACAGGGCCCGACCTACGAGCAGTACTTC. Encoded protein: CASTSQGPTYEQYF.

This clonotype was found a few times. V and J are TRBV20-1 and TRBJ2-7, with D perhaps being TRBD1 or TRBD2 (5 bases each). This CDR3 has 15 residues. V was cut by 6 bases and J by 0 bases, with 18 bases left in between. The germline V gene encodes CDR1 DFQATT and CDR2 SNEGSKA (reference sequence). CDR3 region: CSAGGTGSSSYEQYF. The CDR3, as DNA: TGCAGTGCCGGAGGAACAGGCTCCAGCTCCTACGAGCAGTACTTC.

The V call is TRBV2, the J call TRBJ2-7; 14 bases are a match to TRBD2. After removal of 5 bases from V and 5 bases from J, the junction contained 5 bases not matched to a gene. CDR3 length: 15 residues. Germline CDR1 and CDR2: SNHLY and FYNNEI. This chain's CDR3 is CASSPTSGRVHEQYF. The CDR3 DNA sequence: TGTGCCAGCAGTCCGACTAGCGGGAGGGTCCACGAGCAGTACTTC.

J is TRBJ2-7 and V is TRBV28; D is unresolved. Trimming removed 2 bases from V and 3 bases from J, with 11 bases in between. CDR1 is MDHEN and CDR2 is SYDVKM in the germline V gene. The CDR3 runs to 14 residues. CDR3 coding DNA: TGTGCCAGCAGTTTACATGGACCTTACTACGAGCAGTACTTC. Its protein is CASSLHGPYYEQYF.

The CDR3 sequence: CASSPSDRNYGYTF. CDR3 bases: TGTGCCAGCAGCCCCTCCGACAGAAACTATGGCTACACCTTC. The genes are TRBV4-2 and TRBJ1-2; a weak D match, TRBD1 (5 bases). The germline CDR1 and CDR2 sequences are LGHNA and YNFKEQ. The V end was cut by 4 bases, the J end by 2 bases, with 11 bases between. The CDR3 runs to 14 residues.

This clonotype showed up just a few times. V usage is TRBV9 and J usage is TRBJ2-5, with TRBD2 identical over 7 bases. Unmatched junction bases numbered 3, after V lost 3 bases and J lost 1 base. The CDR3 has 14 amino acids. The germline V gene encodes CDR1 SGDLS and CDR2 YYNGEE. The CDR3 DNA sequence: TGTGCCAGCAGCGCGGGACTACGCCAAGAGACCCAGTACTTC. Encoded protein: CASSAGLRQETQYF.

This clonotype has more than one count but fewer than ten. At one boundary the junction diverges from the germline segment, which might be a read error. This sequence joins TRBV6-2 or TRBV6-3 and TRBJ1-1, with D maybe TRBD1 (5 bases). Per germline, CDR1 MNHEY and CDR2 SVGEGT. The CDR3 covers 14 residues. CDR3 loop: CASSWDWENTEAFF. The CDR3 DNA reads TGTGCCAGTAGTTGGGACTGGGAGAACACTGAAGCTTTCTTT.

The J gene is TRBJ1-2, the V gene TRBV30; TRBD1 aligns across 7 bases. Germline-derived CDR1 and CDR2 are GTSNPN and SVGIG (reference sequence). J was trimmed by 3 bases and V by 3 bases; bases with no gene match: 4. This CDR3 spans 13 amino acids. CDR3 sequence (DNA): TGTGCCTGGAGAGGACAGGCCTACTATGGCTACACCTTC. It translates to CAWRGQAYYGYTF.

This clonotype was seen only a few times. CDR3 loop: CASTIGSGLSYEQYF. CDR3 DNA sequence: TGTGCCAGCACCATTGGAAGCGGACTCTCCTACGAGCAGTACTTC. The genes are TRBV7-2 and TRBJ2-7, with a weak D call TRBD2 (5 bases). The length of the CDR3 is 15 residues. CDR1 is SGHTA, CDR2 FQGNSA, per germline. Trimming took off 7 bases at V and 0 bases at J, with 16 bases between the two ends.

The chain couples TRBV29-1 to TRBJ1-1; D uncertain. The ends were cut back, 5 bases at V and 1 base at J, with 17 bases in the middle. The CDR3 has 15 amino acids. In germline, CDR1 is SQVTM, CDR2 ANQGSEA. CDR3 bases: TGCAGCGTTCATGTGAGGGCCAGGAGGAACACTGAAGCTTTCTTT. It codes for CSVHVRARRNTEAFF.

For this clonotype: With a much larger clone just one base away, this may be a read error. The chain recombines TRBV29-1 with TRBJ2-5, with D perhaps being TRBD1 or TRBD2 (5 bases each). Germline CDR1 reads SQVTM; CDR2 reads ANQGSEA. V lost 7 bases and J 13 bases, leaving 25 bases between the germline ends. This CDR3 is 13 amino acids long. This CDR3 reads CSAAMAESRDLYF. The DNA of the CDR3 is TGCAGCGCAGCGATGGCCGAATCAAGGGACCTGTACTTC.

CDR3 bases: TGCAGTGCGGAGGGCGCGAGGGAGACCCAGTACTTC. It encodes CSAEGARETQYF. V is TRBV20-1 and J is TRBJ2-7; D is possibly TRBD2 (6 bases). The J call is in doubt because the DNA end fits TRBJ2-5 better. There are 12 residues in the CDR3. Germline assignment: CDR1 DFQATT and CDR2 SNEGSKA (reference sequence).

The chain combines TRBV15 with TRBJ2-7; D uncertain. Germline CDR1 LNHNV, CDR2 YYDKDF (reference sequence). CDR3 length equals 14 residues. V dropped 4 bases and J dropped 3 bases, with 13 bases sitting between them. The CDR3: CATSKFGSFYEQYF. As DNA, the CDR3 is TGTGCCACCAGCAAGTTTGGCAGCTTCTACGAGCAGTACTTC.

The chain carries TRBV20-1 and TRBJ2-1; 8 nucleotides agree with TRBD2. CDR1 and CDR2 (germline): DFQATT, SNEGSKA (reference sequence). Unmatched junction bases numbered 13, after V lost 3 bases and J lost 3 bases. The CDR3 is made up of 17 amino acids. The CDR3 DNA reads as TGCAGTGCTAGCCGACTAGCGCCGACTTCTTACTACAATGAGCAGTTCTTC. This encodes CSASRLAPTSYYNEQFF.

CDR3 DNA sequence: TGTGCCAGCTCAAAGACAGGGTTATCCTACGAGCAGTACTTC. This codes for CASSKTGLSYEQYF. The gene calls are TRBV18 and TRBJ2-7; 7 nucleotides match TRBD1. The CDR3 extends over 14 amino acids. With 5 bases clipped from V and 1 base from J, the junction kept 5 bases outside the gene matches. Germline values: CDR1 KGHSH, CDR2 LQKENI. Drawing the rest from reference TRBV18 and TRBJ2-7, the complete variable domain is NAGVMQNPRHLVRRRGQEARLRCSPMKGHSHVYWYRQLPEEGLKFMVYLQKENIIDESGMPKERFSAEFPKEGPSILRIQQVVRGDSAAYFCASSKTGLSYEQYFGPGTRLTVT.

This clonotype has just a few counts. The rearrangement uses TRBV7-9 and TRBJ2-6, with D hard to call. The V end lost 1 base, the J end lost 3 bases, and 4 bases lay between the germline ends. Germline V lookup: CDR1 SEHNR, CDR2 FQNEAQ (reference sequence). There are 14 residues in the CDR3. This CDR3 reads CASSLEGGANVLTF. The CDR3 DNA follows: TGTGCCAGCAGCTTAGAGGGTGGGGCCAACGTCCTGACTTTC.